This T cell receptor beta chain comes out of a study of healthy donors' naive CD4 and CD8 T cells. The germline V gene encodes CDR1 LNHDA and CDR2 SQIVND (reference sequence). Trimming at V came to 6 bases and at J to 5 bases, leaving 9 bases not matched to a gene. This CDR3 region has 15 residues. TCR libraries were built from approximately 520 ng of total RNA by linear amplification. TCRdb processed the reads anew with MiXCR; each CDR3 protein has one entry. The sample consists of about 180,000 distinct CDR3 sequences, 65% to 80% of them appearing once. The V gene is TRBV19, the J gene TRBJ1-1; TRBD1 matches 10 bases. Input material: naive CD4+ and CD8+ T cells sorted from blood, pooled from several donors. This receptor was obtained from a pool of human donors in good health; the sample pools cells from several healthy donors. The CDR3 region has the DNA TGTGCCAGTAGCCCCACCAAGGGACAGGGGACTGAAGCTTTCTTT. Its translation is CASSPTKGQGTEAFF.